Sequencing of this T cell receptor beta chain was carried out in a study of shared clonotypes between healthy human individuals. Findings of the study overall: It was expected that sequencing depth would affect clonotype sharing among donors. The represented genetic and exposure-history diversity was limited by the small number of donors.

Every subset had its genomic DNA shared out evenly among several immunoSEQ plates. Only in-frame clones appear in the TCRdb table, and some are missing; sequencing was by immunoSEQ multiplex PCR. The sample comprises about half a million clones, roughly 77% of which are singletons, and less than 15% rests with the top ten. The V and J ends lost 4 bases and 0 bases, in that order; junction bases with no gene match: 1. The CDR3 consists of 15 residues. CDR1 MNHNS and CDR2 SASEGT come from the germline V gene. Notes on this clone: The antigen remains unidentified. This sample also contains other DNA sequences that code for the same CDR3.

The J gene is TRBJ2-1, the V gene TRBV6-1, with 9 positions matching TRBD2. Sequencing input: PBMCs. This TCR came from a woman between 35 and 50 years old in good health. Some clones in this sample may be carry-over from other donors' samples. The CDR3 DNA reads as TGTGCCAGCAGTGTACTAGCGGGCTCCTACAATGAGCAGTTCTTC. Translating it yields CASSVLAGSYNEQFF.